This T cell receptor (beta chain) was obtained from a study of CD8 T cells in Susac syndrome. Sequencing targeted TCR beta in blood CD8+ and CD4+ T cells. Multiple sclerosis controls were treatment-naive patients with stable or active relapsing-remitting disease. The RNA, roughly 0.45 to 1 ug, was put through reverse transcription using random hexamers. MiXCR, run by TCRdb on the immunoSEQ multiplex PCR reads, gives a single entry per CDR3 protein. This table holds some 130,000 distinct CDR3 sequences, 90% to 95% found once. Specimen: CD8+ T cells from PBMCs. The sequence derives from a human donor with multiple sclerosis.

The CDR3 region is CASSQGGGWYEQYF. The CDR3 nucleotides read TGCGCCAGCAGCCAAGGAGGCGGGTGGTACGAGCAGTACTTC. The genes are TRBV4-1 and TRBJ2-7; TRBD2 might be the D (5 bases). In germline, CDR1 is MGHRA, CDR2 YSYEKL. There are 14 residues in the CDR3. The germline V and J ends were trimmed by 1 base and 4 bases, with 11 bases remaining between them.